The 17 T cell receptor beta chains below come from one sample, sequenced in a study of tumor-infiltrating lymphocytes in primary liver carcinoma. For each extraction, RNA and DNA were obtained together from about 20-30 mg of unsorted bulk tissue. Total RNA amounting to 500 ng was the source from which TCR beta cDNA was made with a constant-region primer. For TCR beta, libraries were produced by three nested multiplex PCR rounds using slightly modified ARM-PCR. TRBV1-TRBV30 forward primers paired with a C-beta reverse primer drove the first two PCR rounds, approximately 11 cycles each. One entry per CDR3 protein, called by TCRdb with MiXCR from the multiplex PCR reads. The sample gives some 130,000 distinct CDR3 sequences, around 65% of which show up once; more than 7% is in the top ten. Sequencing was done on a sample of tumor-adjacent normal liver tissue. All receptors come from a woman aged 55-69 years with primary liver carcinoma and hepatitis B virus infection.

To note about this clonotype: Since a much larger clone is just one base distant, this may be a read error. The chain carries TRBV28 and TRBJ2-1; possible D gene TRBD2, 5 bases. This CDR3 spans 15 amino acids. CDR1 is MDHEN and CDR2 is SYDVKM in the germline V gene. The CDR3 protein is CASSSGGSSYNEQLF. CDR3 DNA: TGTGCCAGCAGTTCGGGTGGGAGCTCCTACAATGAGCAGTTATTC.

A word on this clonotype: This may be a read error, as it is one base from a much larger clone. The rearrangement uses TRBV28 and TRBJ2-5, with D possibly being TRBD2 (6 bases). This CDR3 has 14 amino acids. CDR1 and CDR2 from the germline V gene are MDHEN and SYDVKM. Deletions cut 5 bases from V and 6 bases from J, with 16 bases between. CDR3 loop: CASSPLLGRKTQYF. The CDR3 coding sequence is TGTGCCAGCAGTCCGCTGTTAGGGAGGAAGACCCAGTACTTC.

This clonotype is medium-sized within its sample. The CDR3 DNA is TGTGCCAGCAGCTTCGGGCTGATGAATGAAAAACTGTTTTTT. Translated, it gives CASSFGLMNEKLFF. The chain joins TRBV11-2 to TRBJ1-4; D gene uncertain. Germline lookup yields CDR1 SGHAT and CDR2 FQNNGV. This CDR3 is built from 14 residues. V was pared by 3 bases and J by 5 bases, with 10 bases between.

Turning to this clonotype: At one end the junction does not follow the germline gene, possibly because of a read error. The rearrangement links TRBV6-1 to TRBJ2-6; possibly TRBD1 for D (5 bases). CDR1 and CDR2 from the germline V gene are MNHNS and SASEGT. The CDR3 runs 14 residues. The CDR3 protein is CVSNKWGNANVLTF. The CDR3 bases are TGTGTCAGCAATAAATGGGGCAACGCCAACGTCCTGACTTTC.

Of note for this clonotype: A read error may produce the germline difference seen at one junction end. This chain connects TRBV11-2 to TRBJ2-3; TRBD2 agrees at 8 bases. The germline V gene has CDR1 SGHAT and CDR2 FQNNGV. CDR3 size: 15 residues. DNA for the CDR3: TGTGCCAGTAGACTAGAGGCGGGAGGAACAGATACGCAGTGTTTT. It encodes CASRLEAGGTDTQCF.

Concerning this clonotype: The germline gene is not matched at one end of the junction; a read error may be the cause. V usage is TRBV11-3 and J usage is TRBJ2-6; the D gene is possibly TRBD1 (6 bases). The CDR3 has 17 amino acids. Germline-derived CDR1 and CDR2 are SGHNT and YENEEA. The CDR3 DNA reads TGTGCCAGCAGTCCTCAAACAGGGACCAGTGGGGCCAACGTCCTAACTTTC. The encoded protein is CASSPQTGTSGANVLTF.

As to this clonotype: Given a much more abundant clone one base away, this may be a read error. DNA for the CDR3: TGTGCCAGCAGTCTAGTACTAGTATTGGACACAGATACGCAGTATTTT. It codes for CASSLVLVLDTDTQYF. The chain employs TRBV28 and TRBJ2-3; tentatively, D is TRBD2 (5 bases). The CDR3 runs 16 residues. V was pared by 5 bases and J by 2 bases, with 17 bases between. The V gene's germline CDR1 is MDHEN and CDR2 SYDVKM.

The CDR3 reads CTISFHRGNTGELFF. The DNA of the CDR3 is TGTACCATCAGTTTTCATCGGGGGAACACCGGGGAGCTGTTTTTT. The chain has TRBV12-3 or TRBV12-4 and TRBJ2-2; a possible D gene is TRBD2 (5 bases). This CDR3 region has 15 residues.

As concerns this clonotype: A single base separates this from a much larger clone, so it may be a read error. This chain joins TRBV7-9 and TRBJ2-3, with TRBD2 identical over 13 bases. Looked up from germline, CDR1 is SEHNR and CDR2 is FQNEAQ (reference sequence). The CDR3 totals 15 residues. CDR3 region: CVSRTSGSNADTQYF. Here the CDR3 DNA reads TGTGTCAGCAGGACTAGCGGGAGTAACGCAGATACGCAGTATTTT.

This clonotype is medium-sized. The genes are TRBV11-2 and TRBJ2-5, with D possibly being TRBD2 (6 bases). V shed 2 bases and J shed 0 bases, with 13 bases lying between them. Germline CDR1 reads SGHAT; CDR2 reads FQNNGV. The length of the CDR3 is 16 residues. CDR3 in DNA: TGTGCCAGCAGCTTAAGGAGGGCAGGGTACCAAGAGACCCAGTACTTC. It is translated as CASSLRRAGYQETQYF.

As for this clonotype: At one end the junction does not follow the germline gene, possibly because of a read error. CDR3 bases: TGTGGCAGCAGTGAGAATGGGGCGGATGATGGCTACACCTTC. Amino acid sequence: CGSSENGADDGYTF. This rearrangement joins TRBV6-1 to TRBJ1-2; a possible D gene is TRBD1 (5 bases). Per the germline V gene, CDR1 is MNHNS and CDR2 is SASEGT. This CDR3 is 14 amino acids long.

This clonotype was detected once. A read error may explain this, as a much larger clone is one base away. The chain uses TRBV5-4 and TRBJ2-1, with D perhaps TRBD2 (5 bases). Trimming pared 2 bases from V and 6 bases from J, leaving 18 bases between. CDR1 is SGHNT and CDR2 is YYREEE in the germline V gene (reference sequence). The CDR3 extends over 16 amino acids. The CDR3 nucleotides are TGTGCCAGCAGCTTTTTTGGGGTAGAGGGAGCCAATGAGCAGTTCTTC. It is translated as CASSFFGVEGANEQFF.

The chain uses TRBV12-3 or TRBV12-4 and TRBJ2-7; D ambiguous. This CDR3 region has 14 residues. The CDR3 region has the DNA TGTGTTAGCATCAGCGACGCCGGCTCCTACGAGCAGTACTTC. Its translation is CVSISDAGSYEQYF.

This chain joins TRBV7-9 and TRBJ2-5; D possibly corresponds to TRBD2 (5 bases). In germline, CDR1 is SEHNR, CDR2 FQNEAQ (reference sequence). The CDR3 has 16 amino acids. V was trimmed by 5 bases and J by 2 bases, leaving 18 bases between them. The CDR3 region has the DNA TGTGCCAGCAGCAGTATCGGGATTCCGATTCAAGAGACCCAGTACTTC. Translated, it gives CASSSIGIPIQETQYF.

Note on this clonotype: This clone may be a read error of a much larger clone one base away. The chain links TRBV6-2 or TRBV6-3 to TRBJ1-1, with D tentatively TRBD1 (6 bases). The length of the CDR3 is 14 residues. Germline-derived CDR1 and CDR2 are MNHEY and SVGEGT. The V and J ends lost 6 bases and 9 bases respectively, with 20 bases between them. The CDR3 bases are TGTGCCAGCAGAAAGAACAGGGTTTCATCTCAAGCTTTCTTT. It encodes CASRKNRVSSQAFF.

Many counts were recorded for this clonotype. The rearrangement links TRBV6-2 or TRBV6-3 to TRBJ2-2; no firm D call. V lost 4 bases to trimming and J lost 7 bases, with 4 bases between them. Germline CDR1 and CDR2: MNHEY and SVGEGT. This CDR3 is 11 amino acids long. The CDR3 region is CASSLVGELFF. In nucleotides, the CDR3 is TGTGCCAGCAGTTTAGTCGGGGAGCTGTTTTTT.

Note on this clonotype: This may arise from a read error, as a much more abundant clone is one base away. This chain links TRBV12-3 or TRBV12-4 with TRBJ2-3, with a tentative D call TRBD1 (5 bases). The CDR3 sequence is 16 residues long. The ends were cut back, 1 base at V and 0 bases at J, with 11 bases in the middle. The chain's CDR3 is CASSLGSGLSTDTQYF. DNA of the CDR3: TGTGCCAGCAGTTTAGGTTCAGGGCTGAGCACAGATACGCAGTATTTT.